This T cell receptor (beta chain) was retrieved from a study of CD8+ T cells in alopecia areata. Following RNA extraction, reverse transcription yielded cDNA that acted as the sequencing template. Clones were sequenced by immunoSEQ multiplex PCR, and TCRdb holds only the in-frame ones, with some missing. Of almost 250,000 clones listed, under 80% are singletons. The sequence was collected from a human donor with alopecia areata. The material was CD4+ T cells sorted from blood, obtained at week 0.

The CDR3 here is CAWTLYLAASTDTQYF. CDR3 in DNA: TGTGCCTGGACCCTTTACCTAGCGGCTAGCACAGATACGCAGTATTTT. This chain joins TRBV30 and TRBJ2-3, with TRBD2 matching over 7 bases. V shed 4 bases, J shed 0 bases, and the junction held 10 bases outside the gene matches. From germline, CDR1 is GTSNPN and CDR2 SVGIG (reference sequence). The CDR3 has 16 amino acids. The complete variable domain, with remaining parts taken from reference TRBV30 and TRBJ2-3, reads SQTIHQWPATLVQPVGSPLSLECTVEGTSNPNLYWYRQAAGRGLQLLFYSVGIGQISSEVPQNLSASRPQDRQFILSSKKLLLSDSGFYLCAWTLYLAASTDTQYFGPGTRLTVL.